This TCR beta chain was recovered during a study of blood T cell repertoires in COVID-19. Clones were sequenced by immunoSEQ multiplex PCR, and TCRdb holds only the in-frame ones, with some missing. This table holds about 120,000 clones, roughly 89% found once. Sequenced: peripheral blood. This TCR derives from a man in his forties with acute or convalescent COVID-19.

The CDR3, as DNA: TGTGCCAGCAGCAAAGAGGTCGAGGGGGCAGGGACGGAATACGAGCAGTACTTC. Its protein is CASSKEVEGAGTEYEQYF. The chain employs TRBV21-1 and TRBJ2-7; TRBD1, the D gene given by the table, was not confirmed from the DNA. TRBV21-1 is a listed pseudogene. This CDR3 has 18 residues.